This TCR beta chain was captured by sequencing in a study of control samples from healthy donors and cancer patients. Some clones are missing from TCRdb's copy, which holds only in-frame ones; the method was immunoSEQ multiplex PCR. This table holds 130,000 or so clones, around 94% found once. This clonotype was obtained from a man aged 35 to 55 in good health. Sequences were obtained from blood.

This CDR3 is CASSVVQGASIETQYF. CDR3 DNA sequence: TGTGCCAGCAGCGTAGTGCAGGGGGCGTCTATTGAGACCCAGTACTTC. The V call is TRBV9, the J call TRBJ2-5, with 8 bases fitting TRBD1. With V trimmed by 0 bases and J by 5 bases, 9 bases remained unmatched. CDR3 length: 16 amino acids. Germline assignment: CDR1 SGDLS and CDR2 YYNGEE.